The 2 T cell receptor beta chains below all came from one sample that was sequenced in a study of control samples from healthy donors and cancer patients. TCRdb's copy holds only in-frame clones and misses some; the assay was immunoSEQ multiplex PCR. The sample carries 75,000 to 100,000 clones, 82% recorded once. What was sequenced was blood. The receptors were gathered from a man in his 60s in good health.

The chain carries TRBV6-5 and TRBJ2-7; D may match TRBD1 or TRBD2 (7 bases each). The CDR3 has 13 residues. Trimming left V 11 bases short and J 3 bases short, with 17 bases between. Germline CDR1 MNHEY, CDR2 SVGAGI. CDR3 coding DNA: TGTGCCTGCGCCAGGGGGGGGCACTACGAGCAGTACTTC. Its translation: CACARGGHYEQYF.

The V call is TRBV6-6, the J call TRBJ1-5; possible D gene TRBD1, 6 bases. From germline, CDR1 is MNHNY and CDR2 SVGAGI (reference sequence). V was pared by 7 bases and J by 4 bases, with 14 bases between. The CDR3 runs to 14 residues. CDR3 bases: TGTGCCAGCACCTCGGGGGCAGGTAATCAGCCCCAGCATTTT. Translation gives CASTSGAGNQPQHF.